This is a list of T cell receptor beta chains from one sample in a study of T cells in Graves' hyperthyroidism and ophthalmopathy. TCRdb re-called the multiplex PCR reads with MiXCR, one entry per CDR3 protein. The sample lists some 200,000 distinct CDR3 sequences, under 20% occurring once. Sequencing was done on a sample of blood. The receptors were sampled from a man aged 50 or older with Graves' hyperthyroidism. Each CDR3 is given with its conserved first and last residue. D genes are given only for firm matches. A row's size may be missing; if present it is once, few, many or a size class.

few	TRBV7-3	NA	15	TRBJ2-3	CASSLWSTPTDTQYF	TGTGCCAGCAGCTTATGGTCGACACCCACAGATACGCAGTATTTT
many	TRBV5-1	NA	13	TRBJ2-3	CASSLQGGDTQYF	TGCGCCAGCAGCTTACAGGGAGGAGATACGCAGTATTTT
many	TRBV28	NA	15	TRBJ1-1	CASSSVPGRDTEAFF	TGTGCCAGCAGTTCCGTCCCAGGGCGGGACACTGAAGCTTTCTTT
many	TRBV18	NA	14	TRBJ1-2	CASSAGGTNYGYTF	TGTGCCAGCTCAGCGGGGGGAACTAACTATGGCTACACCTTC
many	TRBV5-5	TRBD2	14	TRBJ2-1	CASSNGTSGSEQFF	TGTGCCAGCAGCAACGGGACTAGCGGGAGTGAGCAGTTCTTC
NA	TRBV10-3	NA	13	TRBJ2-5	CAISYDGLETQYF	TGTGCCATCAGTTACGATGGGTTAGAGACCCAGTACTTC
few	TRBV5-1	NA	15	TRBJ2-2	CASSLGQFRTGELFF	TGCGCCAGCAGCTTGGGACAGTTCAGGACCGGGGAGCTGTTTTTT
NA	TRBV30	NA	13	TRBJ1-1	CAWIGGFNTEAFF	TGTGCCTGGATTGGGGGTTTTAACACTGAAGCTTTCTTT
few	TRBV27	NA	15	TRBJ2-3	CASSLTGTAPDTQYF	TGTGCCAGCAGTCTGACGGGGACCGCCCCGGATACGCAGTATTTT
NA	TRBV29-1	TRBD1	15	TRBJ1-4	CSVLGTGEANEKLFF	TGCAGCGTCCTCGGGACAGGGGAGGCTAATGAAAAACTGTTTTTT
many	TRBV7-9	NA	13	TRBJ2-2	CASSFSTAGELFF	TGTGCCAGCAGCTTCTCGACAGCCGGGGAGCTGTTTTTT
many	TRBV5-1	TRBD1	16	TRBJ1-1	CASSLAAGGAGTEAFF	TGCGCCAGCAGCTTGGCGGCAGGGGGCGCGGGCACTGAAGCTTTCTTT
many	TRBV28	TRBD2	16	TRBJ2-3	CASSQGLAGDGDTQYF	TGTGCCAGCAGTCAGGGACTAGCGGGAGATGGAGATACGCAGTATTTT
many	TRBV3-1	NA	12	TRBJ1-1	CASSQYATEAFF	TGTGCCAGCAGCCAATATGCGACTGAAGCTTTCTTT
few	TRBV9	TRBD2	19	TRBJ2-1	CASSVESLAGSLSYNEQFF	TGTGCCAGCAGCGTAGAGAGTCTAGCGGGCTCCCTTTCCTACAATGAGCAGTTCTTC
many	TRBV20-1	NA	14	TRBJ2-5	CSARVEGRAETQYF	TGCAGTGCTAGAGTTGAAGGACGGGCAGAGACCCAGTACTTC
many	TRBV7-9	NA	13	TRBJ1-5	CASSLGNGLHQHF	TGTGCCAGCAGCTTAGGTAACGGGTTACACCAGCATTTT
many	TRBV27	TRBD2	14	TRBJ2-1	CASRRAGAINEQFF	TGTGCCAGCAGGCGAGCGGGAGCAATTAATGAGCAGTTCTTC
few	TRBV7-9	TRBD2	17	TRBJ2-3	CASSLGLAGGLTDTQYF	TGTGCCAGCAGCCTCGGACTAGCGGGAGGGCTTACAGATACGCAGTATTTT
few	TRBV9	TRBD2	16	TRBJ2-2	CASKSSGVGNTGELFF	TGTGCCAGCAAGTCTAGCGGGGTAGGGAACACCGGGGAGCTGTTTTTT
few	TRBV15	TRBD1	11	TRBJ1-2	CATRGQGGYTF	TGTGCCACCAGGGGACAGGGAGGCTACACCTTC
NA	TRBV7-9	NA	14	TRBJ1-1	CASSPAPGDTEAFF	TGTGCCAGCAGCCCGGCGCCGGGGGACACTGAAGCTTTCTTT
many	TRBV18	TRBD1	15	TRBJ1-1	CASSPLDRGRTEAFF	TGTGCCAGCTCACCTTTAGACAGGGGAAGGACTGAAGCTTTCTTT
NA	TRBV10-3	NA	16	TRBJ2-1	CAISESGAPRYNEQFF	TGTGCCATCAGTGAGTCGGGGGCGCCCCGTTACAATGAGCAGTTCTTC
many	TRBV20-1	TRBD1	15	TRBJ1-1	CSARGQGRRNTEAFF	TGCAGTGCTAGAGGACAGGGTCGGAGGAACACTGAAGCTTTCTTT
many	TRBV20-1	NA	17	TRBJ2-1	CSARDRKMGSWYNEQFF	TGCAGTGCTAGAGATCGAAAAATGGGGAGTTGGTACAATGAGCAGTTCTTC
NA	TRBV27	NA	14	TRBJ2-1	CASSPGTRYNEQFF	TGTGCCAGCAGTCCCGGGACACGCTACAATGAGCAGTTCTTC
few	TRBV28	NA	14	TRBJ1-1	CASRAGATRLEAFF	TGTGCCAGCAGAGCAGGGGCAACCCGGCTAGAAGCTTTCTTT
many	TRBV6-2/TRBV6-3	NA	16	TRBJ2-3	CASSYFAGRNTDTQYF	TGTGCCAGCAGTTATTTCGCGGGCCGAAACACAGATACGCAGTATTTT
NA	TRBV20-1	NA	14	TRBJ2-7	CSARWATGGYEQYF	TGCAGTGCTAGATGGGCTACTGGGGGTTACGAGCAGTACTTC
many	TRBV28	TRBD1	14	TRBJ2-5	CASSLTGGRKTQYF	TGTGCCAGCAGTTTGACAGGGGGGCGGAAGACCCAGTACTTC
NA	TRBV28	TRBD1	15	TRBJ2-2	CASSRQGSNTGELFF	TGTGCCAGCAGTCGACAGGGATCGAACACCGGGGAGCTGTTTTTT
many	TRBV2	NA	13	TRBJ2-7	CASSLDRTYEQYF	TGTGCCAGCAGTTTGGACAGAACCTACGAGCAGTACTTC
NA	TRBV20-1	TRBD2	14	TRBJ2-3	CSAILAGGTDTQYF	TGCAGTGCTATATTAGCGGGTGGCACAGATACGCAGTATTTT
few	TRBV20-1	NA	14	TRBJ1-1	CSARDPRWGSEAFF	TGCAGTGCTAGAGATCCCCGTTGGGGCAGTGAAGCTTTCTTT
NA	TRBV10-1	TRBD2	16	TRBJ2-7	CASSLNSTSDLYEQYF	TGCGCCAGCAGTTTAAACTCAACTAGCGATCTCTACGAGCAGTACTTC
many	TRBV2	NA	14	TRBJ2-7	CASGKDRSSYEQYF	TGTGCCAGCGGCAAGGACCGAAGCTCCTACGAGCAGTACTTC
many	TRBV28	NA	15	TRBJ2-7	CASCMGTASLYEQYF	TGTGCCAGCTGTATGGGGACGGCTTCCCTATACGAGCAGTACTTC
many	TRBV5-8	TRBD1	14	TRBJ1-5	CASSRGQNNQPQHF	TGTGCCAGCAGCAGGGGACAGAACAATCAGCCCCAGCATTTT
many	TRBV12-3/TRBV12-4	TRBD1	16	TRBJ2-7	CASSSLSGQGFYEQYF	TGTGCCAGCAGCTCCCTCTCTGGACAGGGGTTTTATGAGCAGTACTTC
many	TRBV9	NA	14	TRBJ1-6	CASSVGVSNSPLHF	TGTGCCAGCAGCGTAGGGGTTAGTAATTCACCCCTCCACTTT
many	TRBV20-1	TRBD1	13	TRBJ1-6	CSARQGASSPLHF	TGCAGTGCTCGACAGGGGGCAAGTTCACCCCTCCACTTT
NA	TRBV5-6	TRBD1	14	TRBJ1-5	CASSIRGLGQPQHF	TGTGCCAGCAGCATCAGGGGGCTGGGTCAGCCCCAGCATTTT
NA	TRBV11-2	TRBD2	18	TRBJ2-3	CASSLDHSILADTDTQYF	TGTGCCAGCAGCTTAGATCACTCGATACTAGCGGACACAGATACGCAGTATTTT
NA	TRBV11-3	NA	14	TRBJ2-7	CASSLLALGHEQYF	TGTGCCAGCAGCCTACTCGCGCTCGGGCACGAGCAGTACTTC
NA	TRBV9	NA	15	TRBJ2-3	CASTLGGRNTDTQYF	TGTGCCAGCACCCTGGGGGGCCGGAACACAGATACGCAGTATTTT